Listed here are 19 T cell receptor beta chains from one sample, sequenced in a study of blood T cell repertoires in COVID-19. Method: immunoSEQ multiplex PCR; TCRdb's copy keeps in-frame clones and lacks some. The repertoire holds around 19,000 clones, with 80% to 95% as singletons. The specimen sequenced was peripheral blood. All receptors come from a man in his 70s with active COVID-19.

The DNA of the CDR3 is TGTGCCATCAGTCTGACAGGGCGCGAGCAGTACTTC. It codes for CAISLTGREQYF. The rearrangement joins TRBV10-3 to TRBJ2-7; 7 bases are shared with TRBD1. Looked up from germline, CDR1 is ENHRY and CDR2 is SYGVKD. The CDR3 length is 12 residues. The J segment lost 6 bases and the V segment lost 5 bases, leaving 4 bases of the junction unmatched.

DNA for the CDR3: TGTGCCAGCAGTTTCTCGGGACGGGGGGGAGAGACCCAGTACTTC. It codes for CASSFSGRGGETQYF. The rearrangement joins TRBV27 to TRBJ2-5; 8 nucleotides match TRBD2. The V gene's germline CDR1 is MNHEY and CDR2 SMNVEV (reference sequence). CDR3 length: 15 amino acids. V lost 3 bases, J lost 4 bases, and 7 bases stayed unmatched.

This sequence joins TRBV29-1 and TRBJ2-7; 9 bases agree with TRBD1. The V segment lost 6 bases and the J segment 3 bases; nucleotides outside the gene matches: 3. The length of the CDR3 is 12 residues. Germline CDR1 SQVTM, CDR2 ANQGSEA. The CDR3 coding sequence is TGCAGCGTAGTGACAGGGGGCTACGAGCAGTACTTC. Its protein product is CSVVTGGYEQYF.

The gene calls are TRBV5-5 and TRBJ2-7; TRBD2 agrees at 9 bases. The V gene end was trimmed by 7 bases and the J gene end by 0 bases; junction bases not matched to a gene: 20. The CDR3 sequence is 19 residues long. Germline values: CDR1 SGHKS, CDR2 YYEKEE (reference sequence). Here the CDR3 reads CASGHLGTSGFGFSYEQYF. The CDR3 DNA follows: TGTGCCAGCGGCCACCTGGGAACTAGCGGGTTTGGCTTCTCCTACGAGCAGTACTTC.

The rearrangement links TRBV5-1 to TRBJ2-3; D ambiguous. The V gene's germline CDR1 is SGHRS and CDR2 YFSETQ. The ends were cut back, 1 base at V and 0 bases at J, with 9 bases in the middle. The CDR3 extends over 15 amino acids. CDR3 sequence: CASSLSPSSTDTQYF. The DNA of the CDR3 is TGCGCCAGCAGCTTGTCCCCTTCTAGCACAGATACGCAGTATTTT.

The rearrangement uses TRBV9 and TRBJ1-2; weak D call: TRBD1 (6 bases). The CDR3 extends over 14 amino acids. CDR1 is SGDLS, CDR2 YYNGEE, per germline. V gave up 3 bases and J gave up 4 bases, with 13 bases separating them. The CDR3 nucleotides read TGTGCCAGCAGCGACCATACAGGGCTCTATGGCTACACCTTC. Translating it yields CASSDHTGLYGYTF.

The chain links TRBV7-2 to TRBJ1-5; D call uncertain. Between the trimmed V and J ends, which lost 1 base and 9 bases, there was a span of 19 bases. CDR1 and CDR2 (germline): SGHTA, FQGNSA. The CDR3 has 16 amino acids. CDR3 amino acids: CASSLVSATQVGPQHF. Written as DNA, the CDR3 is TGTGCCAGCAGCTTAGTGTCAGCAACCCAGGTGGGGCCCCAGCATTTT.

V and J are TRBV9 and TRBJ1-1, with TRBD1 matching 10 bases. Germline V gene lookup returns CDR1 SGDLS and CDR2 YYNGEE. The CDR3 has 14 residues. After removal of 2 bases from V and 7 bases from J, the junction contained 5 bases not matched to a gene. The CDR3 sequence: CASSVDRGRGEAFF. Here the CDR3 DNA reads TGTGCCAGCAGCGTCGACAGGGGGCGCGGTGAAGCTTTCTTT.

The gene calls are TRBV11-2 and TRBJ2-1; 8 bases agree with TRBD2. Germline V gene lookup returns CDR1 SGHAT and CDR2 FQNNGV. The CDR3 is 14 amino acids. J lost 7 bases, V lost 5 bases, and 7 bases had no gene match. The CDR3 sequence is CASSLSGIRNEQFF. Here the CDR3 DNA reads TGTGCCAGCAGCCTTAGCGGGATTAGGAATGAGCAGTTCTTC.

V is TRBV16 and J is TRBJ1-1; 7 bases map to TRBD1. J was trimmed by 5 bases and V by 4 bases; bases with no gene match: 7. The CDR3 extends over 14 amino acids. Germline CDR1 KGHSY, CDR2 FQNENV. The CDR3 DNA reads TGTGCCAGCAGCCGGTTGGGCAGGGGGACTGAAGCTTTCTTT. It is translated as CASSRLGRGTEAFF.

The gene calls are TRBV7-2 and TRBJ2-5; TRBD1 might be the D (5 bases). Germline-derived CDR1 and CDR2 are SGHTA and FQGNSA. This CDR3 comprises 13 residues. Trimming shortened V by 7 bases and J by 0 bases, and 9 bases separated the two germline ends. CDR3 nucleotide sequence: TGTGCCAGCAATAAGGGGTACCAAGAGACCCAGTACTTC. This translates into CASNKGYQETQYF.

In this sample, this clone turned up a few times. This chain joins TRBV2 and TRBJ1-5, with a possible D match to TRBD1 (5 bases). This CDR3 comprises 16 residues. Trimming left V 5 bases short and J 0 bases short, with 14 bases between. The germline V gene encodes CDR1 SNHLY and CDR2 FYNNEI. CDR3 DNA: TGTGCCAGCAGTCCCAGCGGGACCTATAGCAATCAGCCCCAGCATTTT. Amino acids: CASSPSGTYSNQPQHF.

The genes are TRBV6-5 and TRBJ1-6; 10 bases agree with TRBD1. Germline assignment: CDR1 MNHEY and CDR2 SVGAGI. The CDR3 length is 15 residues. V dropped 2 bases and J dropped 8; count of bases not matched to a gene: 3. CDR3 sequence: CASSYVGTGDSPLHF. The CDR3 bases are TGTGCCAGCAGTTACGTGGGGACAGGGGATTCACCCCTCCACTTT.

This chain uses TRBV19 with TRBJ2-5; D is perhaps TRBD2 (6 bases). The CDR3 extends over 13 amino acids. The germline V gene has CDR1 LNHDA and CDR2 SQIVND (reference sequence). V shed 5 bases and J shed 5 bases, with 12 bases lying between them. The CDR3 loop reads CASSVGRGETQYF. CDR3 bases: TGTGCCAGTAGTGTCGGGAGAGGGGAGACCCAGTACTTC.

This chain connects TRBV30 to TRBJ2-3, with 7 bases identical to TRBD2. The germline gives CDR1 GTSNPN, CDR2 SVGIG (reference sequence). This CDR3 has 11 amino acids. J lost 8 bases, V lost 1 base, and 0 bases had no gene match. The CDR3 bases are TGTGCCTGGAGTGCGGGGGGTACGCAGTATTTT. It is translated as CAWSAGGTQYF.

The J gene is TRBJ2-3, the V gene TRBV3-1 (or the pseudogene TRBV3-2); D is uncertain. This CDR3 comprises 14 residues. Per the germline V gene, CDR1 is LGHDT and CDR2 is YNNKEL (reference sequence). The V end was cut by 4 bases, the J end by 5 bases, with 13 bases between. The DNA of the CDR3 is TGTGCCAGCAGCCCAAGTGCTCTCGGAGATACGCAGTATTTT. It translates to CASSPSALGDTQYF.

Here the CDR3 reads CASSSSLGLAGGETQYF. CDR3 sequence (DNA): TGTGCCAGCAGCTCTAGCCTCGGACTAGCGGGGGGAGAGACCCAGTACTTC. The genes are TRBV7-6 and TRBJ2-5; 14 bases are a match to TRBD2. V lost 4 bases and J lost 4; bases outside the gene matches: 8. The CDR3 covers 17 residues. Germline V gene sequence: CDR1 SGHVS, CDR2 FNYEAQ.

The V gene is TRBV19, the J gene TRBJ2-7, with 7 bases lining up with TRBD1. Germline values: CDR1 LNHDA, CDR2 SQIVND (reference sequence). J was trimmed by 5 bases and V by 2 bases; bases with no gene match: 9. There are 15 residues in the CDR3. The CDR3 region has the DNA TGTGCCAGTAGTATAATTGAAGGGGGCACGGACGAGCAGTACTTC. Its translation is CASSIIEGGTDEQYF.

This chain joins TRBV18 and TRBJ2-3; 10 bases map to TRBD1. V shed 5 bases and J 4 bases; nucleotides not matched to a gene: 9. Germline-derived CDR1 and CDR2 are KGHSH and LQKENI. The CDR3 is 16 residues long. In nucleotides, the CDR3 is TGTGCCAGCTCAGCCCTTGGGACAGGGGTATCAGATACGCAGTATTTT. It translates to CASSALGTGVSDTQYF.